The 27 T cell receptor beta chains listed next were all sequenced from one sample in a study of patients and donors after allogeneic stem cell transplantation. TCRdb used MiXCR to reprocess the RT-PCR reads, holding one entry per CDR3 protein. In the table there are about 26,000 distinct CDR3 sequences, 6.5% to 10% of which are singletons. Sequencing used blood, either unsorted or a sorted T cell fraction (not recorded which). The origin of the receptors is a human donor who was either an allogeneic HSCT recipient or a stem cell or donor lymphocyte infusion donor (not recorded which). It is not recorded whose cells these are; they may come from a transplant donor.

This clonotype was observed many times. This chain links TRBV14 with TRBJ2-5, with D possibly being TRBD2 (5 bases). Germline CDR1 and CDR2: SGHDN and FVKESK. The CDR3 covers 14 residues. V was trimmed by 4 bases and J by 5 bases, leaving 14 bases between them. The CDR3 protein is CASSPIARGETQYF. As DNA, the CDR3 is TGTGCCAGCAGCCCGATTGCAAGAGGGGAGACCCAGTACTTC.

This clonotype was counted ten times or more. This chain connects TRBV3-1 to TRBJ1-2, with D hard to call. The CDR3 has 14 amino acids. The ends were cut back, 1 base at V and 3 bases at J, with 9 bases in the middle. CDR1 is LGHDT, CDR2 YNNKEL, per germline (reference sequence). CDR3 amino acids: CASSQGVPYYGYTF. CDR3 DNA sequence: TGTGCCAGCAGCCAAGGGGTCCCCTACTATGGCTACACCTTC. Supplemented by reference TRBV3-1 and TRBJ1-2, the full variable domain reads DTAVSQTPKYLVTQMGNDKSIKCEQNLGHDTMYWYKQDSKKFLKIMFSYNNKELIINETVPNRFSPKSPDKAHLNLHINSLELGDSAVYFCASSQGVPYYGYTFGSGTRLTVV.

V usage is TRBV2 and J usage is TRBJ2-3, with no clear D. The CDR3 consists of 13 residues. V was clipped by 2 bases and J by 5 bases, with 8 bases between them. Germline assignment: CDR1 SNHLY and CDR2 FYNNEI. The CDR3 DNA sequence: TGTGCCAGCAGTGAAAGGCCTAGAGATACGCAGTATTTT. Amino acid sequence: CASSERPRDTQYF.

This clonotype has only a few counts. The gene calls are TRBV12-3 or TRBV12-4 and TRBJ2-7, with D unresolved. V lost 5 bases to trimming and J lost 5 bases, with 10 bases between them. The CDR3 runs 12 residues. The CDR3 loop is CASSPFQDEQYF. Here the CDR3 DNA reads TGTGCCAGCAGTCCCTTCCAAGACGAGCAGTACTTC.

Note on this clonotype: The conserved closing phenylalanine or tryptophan is absent in this CDR3, likely reflecting a read error. V usage is TRBV6-1 and J usage is TRBJ1-6, with D maybe TRBD1 (6 bases). CDR3 length: 14 amino acids. Germline V gene data show CDR1 as MNHNS and CDR2 as SASEGT. V shed 6 bases and J shed 7 bases, with 13 bases lying between them. Here the CDR3 reads CASSLDRLNSPLHL. The DNA of the CDR3 is TGTGCCAGCAGCCTGGACAGATTAAATTCACCCCTCCACCTT.

This clonotype was observed many times. The chain carries TRBV7-9 and TRBJ2-5; D gene uncertain. CDR1 and CDR2 (germline): SEHNR, FQNEAQ (reference sequence). The CDR3 covers 15 residues. V was shortened by 1 base and J by 0 bases, with 9 bases between the two germline ends. Written as DNA, the CDR3 is TGTGCCAGCAGCTTAGAGGAAACTTACCAAGAGACCCAGTACTTC. This gives the protein CASSLEETYQETQYF.

This clonotype was seen ten or more times. The rearrangement links TRBV7-9 to TRBJ2-2; no clear D. Germline loops: CDR1 SEHNR, CDR2 FQNEAQ (reference sequence). The CDR3 extends over 14 amino acids. The germline V and J ends were trimmed by 7 bases and 2 bases, with 11 bases remaining between them. The DNA of the CDR3 is TGTGCCAGCACCCCGTACCTAAACACCGGGGAGCTGTTTTTT. Translated: CASTPYLNTGELFF.

This clonotype was recorded many times. The chain links TRBV7-8 to TRBJ2-2; TRBD1 aligns across 8 bases. In germline, CDR1 is SGHVS, CDR2 FQNEAQ. This CDR3 region has 15 residues. V gave up 3 bases and J gave up 1 base; unmatched junction bases: 1. CDR3 nucleotides: TGTGCCAGCAGCTTGGGGACAGGGAACACCGGGGAGCTGTTTTTT. Translating it yields CASSLGTGNTGELFF.

The V and J genes are TRBV20-1 and TRBJ1-6; D not certain. The CDR3 runs 12 residues. The germline CDR1 and CDR2 sequences are DFQATT and SNEGSKA (reference sequence). V was clipped by 3 bases and J by 7 bases, with 7 bases between them. The CDR3 loop is CSARAPNSPLHF. As DNA, the CDR3 is TGCAGTGCTAGGGCCCCGAATTCACCCCTCCACTTT.

Only a few counts were recorded for this clonotype. The chain combines TRBV5-1 with TRBJ2-7; 8 bases map to TRBD1. The CDR3 is 17 amino acids. Germline V gives CDR1 SGHRS, CDR2 YFSETQ. The junction had 18 bases not matched to a gene; V was cut back by 4 bases and J by 6 bases. CDR3 coding DNA: TGCGCCAGCAGCGAGATGCTTGTCGGGACAGGTAGATCCGAGCAGTACTTC. It encodes CASSEMLVGTGRSEQYF.

This clonotype was recorded many times. V is TRBV20-1 and J is TRBJ2-3, with D perhaps matching TRBD1 or TRBD2 (5 bases each). The CDR3 totals 11 residues. Per germline, CDR1 DFQATT and CDR2 SNEGSKA (reference sequence). V was trimmed by 6 bases and J by 6 bases, leaving 10 bases between them. The CDR3 DNA is TGCAGTGCCATGGGGACCGATACGCAGTATTTT. As protein: CSAMGTDTQYF.

The chain combines TRBV7-9 with TRBJ1-1, with a weak D call TRBD1 (5 bases). The V end was cut by 5 bases, the J end by 4 bases, with 14 bases between. The CDR3 spans 14 residues. Germline-derived CDR1 and CDR2 are SEHNR and FQNEAQ (reference sequence). The DNA of the CDR3 is TGTGCCAGCAGCCGGGGCGTCTGGGGCACTGAAGCTTTCTTT. It specifies CASSRGVWGTEAFF.

This clonotype has more than one count but fewer than ten. This chain joins TRBV6-1 and TRBJ1-3; 7 nucleotides match TRBD1. Germline V lookup: CDR1 MNHNS, CDR2 SASEGT. The ends lost 6 bases at V and 8 bases at J; junction bases unmatched: 4. This CDR3 has 12 amino acids. The CDR3 spells CASRGGSDTIYF. DNA for the CDR3: TGTGCCAGCAGAGGGGGCTCGGACACCATATATTTT.

This clonotype appeared many times. The V gene is TRBV3-1, the J gene TRBJ2-2; D is tentatively TRBD1 or TRBD2 (5 bases each). Germline assignment: CDR1 LGHDT and CDR2 YNNKEL (reference sequence). V was cut by 4 bases and J by 0 bases, with 9 bases left in between. This CDR3 is 15 amino acids long. CDR3 bases: TGTGCCAGCAGCCGGGGGAATACGAACACCGGGGAGCTGTTTTTT. Its translation is CASSRGNTNTGELFF.

In this sample, this clonotype turned up many times. The V call is TRBV28, the J call TRBJ2-3; TRBD1 agrees at 9 bases. In germline, CDR1 is MDHEN, CDR2 SYDVKM. This CDR3 is 14 amino acids long. With V trimmed by 5 bases and J by 7 bases, 7 bases remained unmatched. CDR3 sequence: CASSLRTGVNTQYF. The CDR3 coding sequence is TGTGCCAGCAGTCTCCGGACAGGGGTAAATACGCAGTATTTT.

This clonotype was recorded a few times. V usage is TRBV4-1 and J usage is TRBJ2-7; TRBD1 agrees at 12 bases. The junction had 10 bases not matched to a gene; V was cut back by 0 bases and J by 4 bases. Germline CDR1 MGHRA, CDR2 YSYEKL. The CDR3 covers 18 residues. For the CDR3, the DNA is TGCGCCAGCAGCCAAGATAGGGACAGGGGGCTGATCGTGTACGAGCAGTACTTC. Protein sequence: CASSQDRDRGLIVYEQYF.

This clonotype was counted ten times or more. The CDR3 sequence is CASSFANTGELFF. CDR3 DNA: TGTGCCAGCAGCTTCGCGAACACCGGGGAGCTGTTTTTT. The chain combines TRBV7-3 with TRBJ2-2; no definite D call. CDR1 is SGHTA, CDR2 FQGTGA, per germline. Trimming stripped 3 bases from V and 0 bases from J, with 2 bases between. The CDR3 is 13 amino acids.

This rearrangement joins TRBV9 to TRBJ2-7; TRBD1 is a possible D gene (5 bases). CDR3 length: 14 amino acids. V was shortened by 0 bases and J by 5 bases, with 12 bases between the two germline ends. Germline loops: CDR1 SGDLS, CDR2 YYNGEE. The CDR3: CASSVAPQGDEQYF. The CDR3 DNA reads as TGTGCCAGCAGCGTAGCTCCGCAGGGCGACGAGCAGTACTTC.

This chain joins TRBV6-5 and TRBJ2-5; no clear D gene. Trimming took off 9 bases at V and 4 bases at J, with 9 bases between the two ends. The germline CDR1 and CDR2 sequences are MNHEY and SVGAGI. The CDR3 consists of 11 residues. The CDR3 loop is CASFRGETQYF. CDR3 bases: TGTGCCAGTTTCCGTGGAGAGACCCAGTACTTC.

This clonotype was seen many times. The gene calls are TRBV7-9 and TRBJ1-2, with TRBD1 matching 9 bases. The germline V gene has CDR1 SEHNR and CDR2 FQNEAQ (reference sequence). This CDR3 contains 12 residues. V shed 7 bases, J shed 12 bases, and the junction held 9 bases outside the gene matches. The CDR3 loop reads CASTKGDREHTF. In DNA, the CDR3 is TGTGCCAGCACCAAGGGGGACAGGGAACACACCTTC.

This rearrangement joins TRBV7-9 to TRBJ1-2; tentative D call: TRBD1 (5 bases). CDR1 SEHNR and CDR2 FQNEAQ come from the germline V gene (reference sequence). The CDR3 spans 17 residues. Trimming shortened V by 1 base and J by 7 bases, and 22 bases separated the two germline ends. The CDR3 loop reads CASSLGLRGQGLSGYTF. The CDR3 nucleotides are TGTGCCAGCAGCTTAGGGCTTAGGGGTCAGGGTCTGTCTGGCTACACCTTC.

By sample share, this clonotype is medium-sized. The chain recombines TRBV9 with TRBJ2-1; the D call may be TRBD1 or TRBD2 (6 bases each). Germline V gene data show CDR1 as SGDLS and CDR2 as YYNGEE. This CDR3 has 15 amino acids. Trimming took 1 base from V and 1 from J, leaving 9 bases between them. In nucleotides, the CDR3 is TGTGCCAGCAGCGTAAAGGGGGGATCCTACAATGAGCAGTTCTTC. It encodes CASSVKGGSYNEQFF.

The table lists this clonotype with many counts. This chain connects TRBV20-1 to TRBJ2-1; D is unresolved. The CDR3 runs to 11 residues. Trimming pared 4 bases from V and 8 bases from J, leaving 9 bases between. From germline, CDR1 is DFQATT and CDR2 SNEGSKA (reference sequence). The CDR3 loop reads CSATRWDEQFF. The CDR3 bases are TGCAGTGCTACTCGATGGGATGAGCAGTTCTTC.

This clonotype occurred many times. J is TRBJ2-1 and V is TRBV3-1; 8 bases are a match to TRBD2. Germline CDR1 LGHDT, CDR2 YNNKEL (reference sequence). This CDR3 has 16 amino acids. Losses at the gene ends were 4 bases for V and 8 bases for J; bases not matched to a gene: 13. This CDR3 is CASSLRTGLEGHEQFF. The CDR3 nucleotides are TGTGCCAGCAGCCTACGGACGGGACTAGAGGGCCATGAGCAGTTCTTC.

This clonotype was counted ten times or more. CDR3 residues: CAISPGGQETQYF. In DNA, the CDR3 is TGTGCCATCAGTCCCGGGGGACAAGAGACCCAGTACTTC. The gene calls are TRBV10-3 and TRBJ2-5, with a weak D call TRBD2 (6 bases). V lost 5 bases and J lost 2, with 9 bases in between. Germline CDR1 and CDR2: ENHRY and SYGVKD. The CDR3 contains 13 residues.

The CDR3 here is CASSLGDRGRGPQHF. CDR3 bases: TGTGCCAGCAGTTTAGGGGACAGGGGCCGGGGGCCCCAGCATTTT. This chain uses TRBV28 with TRBJ1-5, with 10 positions matching TRBD1. This CDR3 contains 15 residues. Germline values: CDR1 MDHEN, CDR2 SYDVKM. Trimming cost V 2 bases and J 9 bases; bases outside gene matches: 7.

This clonotype came up many times. V and J are TRBV7-2 and TRBJ2-4; TRBD1 is a possible D gene (5 bases). The germline V gene encodes CDR1 SGHTA and CDR2 FQGNSA. V dropped 1 base and J dropped 16 bases, with 20 bases sitting between them. The CDR3 covers 14 residues. The CDR3 DNA is TGTGCCAGCAGCTTAGGAGTCGACAGCCGTTCGGCCTACTTC. Translation gives CASSLGVDSRSAYF.